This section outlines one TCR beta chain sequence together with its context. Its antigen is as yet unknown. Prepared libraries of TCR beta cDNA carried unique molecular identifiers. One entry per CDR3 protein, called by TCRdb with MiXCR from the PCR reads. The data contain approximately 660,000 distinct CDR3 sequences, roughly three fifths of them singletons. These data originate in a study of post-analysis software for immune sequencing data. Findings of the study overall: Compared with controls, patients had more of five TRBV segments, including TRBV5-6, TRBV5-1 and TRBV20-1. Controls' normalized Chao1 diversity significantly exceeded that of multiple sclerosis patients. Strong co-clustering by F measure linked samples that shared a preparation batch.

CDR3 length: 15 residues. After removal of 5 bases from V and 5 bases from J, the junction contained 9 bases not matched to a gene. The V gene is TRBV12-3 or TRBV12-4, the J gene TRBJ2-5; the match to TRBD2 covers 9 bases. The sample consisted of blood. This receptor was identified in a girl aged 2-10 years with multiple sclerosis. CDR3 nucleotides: TGTGCCAGCAGTCTAAGCGGGAGGTTAGGGGAGACCCAGTACTTC. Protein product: CASSLSGRLGETQYF.